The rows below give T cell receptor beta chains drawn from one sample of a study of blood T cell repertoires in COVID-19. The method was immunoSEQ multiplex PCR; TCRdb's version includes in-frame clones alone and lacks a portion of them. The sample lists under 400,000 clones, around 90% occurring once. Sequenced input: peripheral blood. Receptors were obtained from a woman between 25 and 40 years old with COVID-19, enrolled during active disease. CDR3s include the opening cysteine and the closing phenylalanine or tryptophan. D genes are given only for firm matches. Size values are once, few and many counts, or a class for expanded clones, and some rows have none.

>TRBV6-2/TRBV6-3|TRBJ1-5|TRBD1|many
TGTGCCAGCAGTTACTACGAGGGGGCTATGGGCAATCAGCCCCAGCATTTT
CASSYYEGAMGNQPQHF
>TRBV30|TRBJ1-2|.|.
TGTGCCTGGAGTACAGAGAACTATGGCTACACCTTC
CAWSTENYGYTF
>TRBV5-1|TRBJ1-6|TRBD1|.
TGCGCCAGCAGCTTGGCCGACAGGGAAAAGCGCTCACCCCTCCACTTT
CASSLADREKRSPLHF
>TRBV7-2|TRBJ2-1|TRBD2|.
TGTGCCAGCAGCCTAGACCAGCGGGAGGGTGAGCAGTTCTTC
CASSLDQREGEQFF
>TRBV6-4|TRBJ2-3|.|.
TGTGCCAGCAGTGACCCCCCAGCGGAAGGCACAGATACGCAGTATTTT
CASSDPPAEGTDTQYF
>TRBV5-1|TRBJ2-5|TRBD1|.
TGCGCCAGCAGCTTGGTGACAGGGGGTAGGCAAGAGACCCAGTACTTC
CASSLVTGGRQETQYF
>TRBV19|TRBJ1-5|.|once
TGTGCCAGTAGCCTCGGGGCGGGAGGGCTTCAGCCCCAGCATTTT
CASSLGAGGLQPQHF
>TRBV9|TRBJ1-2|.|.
TGTGCCACCTCACGTGAGGCAGTTGGCTATGGCTACACCTTC
CATSREAVGYGYTF
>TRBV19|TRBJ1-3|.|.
TGTGCCAGTAGCCCCTCGTCTGACACCATATATTTT
CASSPSSDTIYF
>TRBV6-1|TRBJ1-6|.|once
TGTGCCAGCAGTGATTTCGCCCCTACACCCCTCCACTTT
CASSDFAPTPLHF
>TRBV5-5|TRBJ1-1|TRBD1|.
TGTGCCAGCAGCGTCGGACAGGGGAACACTGAAGCTTTCTTT
CASSVGQGNTEAFF
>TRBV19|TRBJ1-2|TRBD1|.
TGTGCCAGTAGTATAGATTCCCCGAGACAGGGGGTCGGCTATGGCTACACCTTC
CASSIDSPRQGVGYGYTF
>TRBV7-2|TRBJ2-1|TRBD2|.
TGTGCCAGCAGCTTAGTAGCTAGCGGGAGGGCTCGAAATGAGCAGTTCTTC
CASSLVASGRARNEQFF
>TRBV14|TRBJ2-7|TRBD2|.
TGTGCCAGCAGCCCGGGACTAGCGGGCTATTACGAGCAGTACTTC
CASSPGLAGYYEQYF
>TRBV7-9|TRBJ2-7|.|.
TGTGCCAGCAGCTTTGGCGGCACCTACGAGCAGTACTTC
CASSFGGTYEQYF
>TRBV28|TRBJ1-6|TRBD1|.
TGTGCCAGCAGCCGACAGGGGTTACCCCTCCACTTT
CASSRQGLPLHF
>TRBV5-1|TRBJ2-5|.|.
TGCGCCAGCAGCGACATCCCGGGACAAAAGACCCAGTACTTC
CASSDIPGQKTQYF
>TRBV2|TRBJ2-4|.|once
TGTGCCAGCAGTGAACGTGGAGGGCGAAACATTCAGTACTTC
CASSERGGRNIQYF
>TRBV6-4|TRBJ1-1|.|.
TGTGCCAGCAGTGGGCAGGGAGGAATGATGAACACTGAAGCTTTCTTT
CASSGQGGMMNTEAFF
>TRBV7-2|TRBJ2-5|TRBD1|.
TGTGCCAGCAGCGCGACAGGGGGCGGAGAGACCCAGTACTTC
CASSATGGGETQYF
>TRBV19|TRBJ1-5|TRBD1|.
TGTGCCAGTAGTGATACGACAGGGTCCAACAATCAGCCCCAGCATTTT
CASSDTTGSNNQPQHF
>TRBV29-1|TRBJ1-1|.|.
TGCAGCGCCGTCGGCGGGGTGAACACTGAAGCTTTCTTT
CSAVGGVNTEAFF
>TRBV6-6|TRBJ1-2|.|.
TGTGCCAGCAAACGGAGGGATGGCTACACCTTC
CASKRRDGYTF
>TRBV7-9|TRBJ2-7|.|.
TGTGCCAGCAGCTTAGATCGAAAACTCTTATCCTACGAGCAGTACTTC
CASSLDRKLLSYEQYF
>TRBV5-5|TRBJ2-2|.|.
TGTGCCAGCAGCTTGAAAGACGGCGGGGCCCCGAACACCGGGGAGCTGTTTTTT
CASSLKDGGAPNTGELFF
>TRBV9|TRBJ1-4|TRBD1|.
TGTGCCAGCAGCGGAGGGACAGGGGGTAATGAAAAACTGTTTTTT
CASSGGTGGNEKLFF
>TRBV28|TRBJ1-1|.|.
TGTGCCAGCAGTCGACCCTTACAGGGTCTTTCGAACACTGAAGCTTTCTTT
CASSRPLQGLSNTEAFF
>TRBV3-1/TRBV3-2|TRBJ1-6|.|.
TGTGCCAGCCAACCGGGTCCGCTTAATTCACCCCTCCACTTT
CASQPGPLNSPLHF
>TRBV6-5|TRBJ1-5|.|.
TGTGCCACCCTTGAGCACAATCAGCCCCAGCATTTT
CATLEHNQPQHF
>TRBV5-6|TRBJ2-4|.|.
TGTGCCAGCAGCTTGCAGGACACCAAAAACATTCAGTACTTC
CASSLQDTKNIQYF
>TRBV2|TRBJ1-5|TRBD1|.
TGTGCCAGCAGTGAAGAGGCAGGGGGTAGCAATCAGCCCCAGCATTTT
CASSEEAGGSNQPQHF